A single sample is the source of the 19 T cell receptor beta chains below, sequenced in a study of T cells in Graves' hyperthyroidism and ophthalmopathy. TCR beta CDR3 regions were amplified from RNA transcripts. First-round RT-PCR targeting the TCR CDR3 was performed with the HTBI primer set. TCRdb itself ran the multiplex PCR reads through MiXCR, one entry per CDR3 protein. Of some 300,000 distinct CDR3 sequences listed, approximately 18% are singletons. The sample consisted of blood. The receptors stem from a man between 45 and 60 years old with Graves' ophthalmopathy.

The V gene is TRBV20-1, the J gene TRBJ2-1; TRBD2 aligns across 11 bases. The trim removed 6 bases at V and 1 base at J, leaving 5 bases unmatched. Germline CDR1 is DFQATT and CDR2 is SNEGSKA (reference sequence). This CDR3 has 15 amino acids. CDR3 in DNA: TGCAGTGCGCCACTAGCGGGGGTATCCTACAATGAGCAGTTCTTC. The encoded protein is CSAPLAGVSYNEQFF.

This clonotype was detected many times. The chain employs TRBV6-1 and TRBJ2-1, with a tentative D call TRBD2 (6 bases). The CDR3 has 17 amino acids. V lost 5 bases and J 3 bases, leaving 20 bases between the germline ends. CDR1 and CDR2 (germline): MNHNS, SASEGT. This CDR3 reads CASSLRGSGGVYNEQFF. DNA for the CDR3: TGTGCCAGCAGTCTCCGAGGGAGCGGCGGGGTCTACAATGAGCAGTTCTTC.

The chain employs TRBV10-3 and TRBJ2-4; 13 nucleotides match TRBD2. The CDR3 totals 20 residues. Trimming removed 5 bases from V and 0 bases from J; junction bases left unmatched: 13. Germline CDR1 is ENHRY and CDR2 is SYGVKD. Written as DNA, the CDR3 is TGTGCCATCAGTCCAGGACTAGCGGGAGTTTTTTGGAAAGCCAAAAACATTCAGTACTTC. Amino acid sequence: CAISPGLAGVFWKAKNIQYF.

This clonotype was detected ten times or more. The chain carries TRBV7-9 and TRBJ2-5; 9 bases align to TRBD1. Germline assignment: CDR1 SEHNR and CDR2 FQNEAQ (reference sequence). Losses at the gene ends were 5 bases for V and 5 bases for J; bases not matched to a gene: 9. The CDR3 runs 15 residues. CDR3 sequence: CASSRTGGKGETQYF. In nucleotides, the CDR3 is TGTGCCAGCAGCCGCACAGGGGGCAAAGGGGAGACCCAGTACTTC.

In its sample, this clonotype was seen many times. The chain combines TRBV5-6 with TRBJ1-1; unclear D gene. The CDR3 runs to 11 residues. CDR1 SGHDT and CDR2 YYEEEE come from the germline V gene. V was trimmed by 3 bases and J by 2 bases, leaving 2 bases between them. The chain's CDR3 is CASSSNTEAFF. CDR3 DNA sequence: TGTGCCAGCAGCTCCAACACTGAAGCTTTCTTT.

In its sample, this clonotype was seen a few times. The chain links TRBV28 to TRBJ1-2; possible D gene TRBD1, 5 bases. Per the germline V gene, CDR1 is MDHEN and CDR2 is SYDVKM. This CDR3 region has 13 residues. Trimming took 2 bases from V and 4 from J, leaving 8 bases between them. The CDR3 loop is CASSLNRSYGYTF. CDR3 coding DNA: TGTGCCAGCAGTTTAAACAGGTCCTATGGCTACACCTTC.

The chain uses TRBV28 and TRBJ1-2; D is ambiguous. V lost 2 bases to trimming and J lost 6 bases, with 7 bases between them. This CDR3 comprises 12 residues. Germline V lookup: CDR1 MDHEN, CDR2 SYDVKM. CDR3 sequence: CASSLGRDGYTF. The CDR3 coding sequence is TGTGCCAGCAGTTTAGGCAGAGATGGCTACACCTTC.

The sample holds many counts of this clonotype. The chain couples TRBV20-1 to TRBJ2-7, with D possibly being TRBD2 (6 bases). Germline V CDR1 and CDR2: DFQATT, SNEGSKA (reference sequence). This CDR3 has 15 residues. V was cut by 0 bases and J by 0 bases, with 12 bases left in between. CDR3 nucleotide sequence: TGCAGTGCTAGAGATTTCGGGGGAAGCTCCTACGAGCAGTACTTC. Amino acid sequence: CSARDFGGSSYEQYF.

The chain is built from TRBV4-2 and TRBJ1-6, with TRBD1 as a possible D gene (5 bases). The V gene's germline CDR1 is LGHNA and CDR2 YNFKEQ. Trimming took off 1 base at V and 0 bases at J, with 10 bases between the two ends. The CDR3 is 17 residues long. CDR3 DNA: TGTGCCAGCAGCCAAGCCTCGGGGGACTCCTATAATTCACCCCTCCACTTT. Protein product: CASSQASGDSYNSPLHF.

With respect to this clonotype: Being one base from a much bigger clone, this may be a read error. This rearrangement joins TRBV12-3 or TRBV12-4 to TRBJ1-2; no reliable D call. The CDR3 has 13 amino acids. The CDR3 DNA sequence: TGTGTCAGCAGTTTACTGGATAACTATGGCTACACCTTC. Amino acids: CVSSLLDNYGYTF.

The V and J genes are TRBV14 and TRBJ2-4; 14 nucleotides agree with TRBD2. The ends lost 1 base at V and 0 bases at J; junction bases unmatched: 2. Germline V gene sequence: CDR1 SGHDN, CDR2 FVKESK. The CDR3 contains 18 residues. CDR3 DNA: TGTGCCAGCAGCCAAGGGACTAGCGGGAGGCTAGCCAAAAACATTCAGTACTTC. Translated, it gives CASSQGTSGRLAKNIQYF.

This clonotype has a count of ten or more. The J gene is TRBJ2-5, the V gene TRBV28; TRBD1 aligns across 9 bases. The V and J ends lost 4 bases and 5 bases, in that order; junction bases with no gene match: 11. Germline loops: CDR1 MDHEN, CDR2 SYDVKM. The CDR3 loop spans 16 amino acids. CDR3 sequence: CASSSPRTGVRETQYF. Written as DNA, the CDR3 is TGTGCCAGCAGTTCCCCAAGGACAGGGGTGAGGGAGACCCAGTACTTC.

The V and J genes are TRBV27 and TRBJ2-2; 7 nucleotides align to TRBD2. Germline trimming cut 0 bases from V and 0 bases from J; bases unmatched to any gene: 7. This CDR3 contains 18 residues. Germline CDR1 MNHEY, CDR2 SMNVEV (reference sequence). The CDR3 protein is CASSLSSGGLSNTGELFF. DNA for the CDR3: TGTGCCAGCAGTTTATCGTCGGGAGGACTGTCGAACACCGGGGAGCTGTTTTTT.

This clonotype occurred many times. Written as DNA, the CDR3 is TGTGCCAGCAGCTTAGGGGACAGGACGCGGCAAGAGACCCAGTACTTC. Translating it yields CASSLGDRTRQETQYF. V gene TRBV7-9 combines with J gene TRBJ2-5, with 8 positions matching TRBD1. The CDR3 spans 16 residues. With 1 base clipped from V and 2 bases from J, the junction kept 6 bases outside the gene matches. The germline V gene has CDR1 SEHNR and CDR2 FQNEAQ (reference sequence).

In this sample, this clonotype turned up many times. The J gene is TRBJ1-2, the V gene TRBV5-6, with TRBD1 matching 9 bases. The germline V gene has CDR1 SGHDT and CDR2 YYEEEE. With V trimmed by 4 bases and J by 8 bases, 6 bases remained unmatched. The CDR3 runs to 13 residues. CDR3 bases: TGTGCCAGCAGCCTTAGACAGGGGGACGGCTACACCTTC. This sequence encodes CASSLRQGDGYTF.

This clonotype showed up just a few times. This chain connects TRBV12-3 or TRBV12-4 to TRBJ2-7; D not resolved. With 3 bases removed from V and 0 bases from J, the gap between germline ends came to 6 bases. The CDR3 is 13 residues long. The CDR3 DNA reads TGTGCCAGCAGTTTTATATACTCCTACGAGCAGTACTTC. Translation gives CASSFIYSYEQYF.

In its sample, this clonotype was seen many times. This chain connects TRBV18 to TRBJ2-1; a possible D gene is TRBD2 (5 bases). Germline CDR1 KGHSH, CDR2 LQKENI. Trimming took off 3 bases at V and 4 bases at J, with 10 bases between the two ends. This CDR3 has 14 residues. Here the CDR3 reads CASSPGTSYNEQFF. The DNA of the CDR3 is TGTGCCAGCTCACCCGGTACTAGTTACAATGAGCAGTTCTTC. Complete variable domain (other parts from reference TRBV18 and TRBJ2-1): NAGVMQNPRHLVRRRGQEARLRCSPMKGHSHVYWYRQLPEEGLKFMVYLQKENIIDESGMPKERFSAEFPKEGPSILRIQQVVRGDSAAYFCASSPGTSYNEQFFGPGTRLTVL.

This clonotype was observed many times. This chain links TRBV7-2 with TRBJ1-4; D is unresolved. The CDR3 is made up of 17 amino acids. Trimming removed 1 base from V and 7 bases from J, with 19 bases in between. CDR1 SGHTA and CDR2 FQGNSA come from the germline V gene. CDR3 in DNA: TGTGCCAGCAGCTTAGGTTGGGCGGAGCCAGTTTTTGAAAAACTGTTTTTT. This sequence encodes CASSLGWAEPVFEKLFF.

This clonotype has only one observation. The CDR3 region is CASSVGVSGNTGELFF. The DNA for the CDR3 is TGTGCCAGCAGCGTAGGAGTTAGCGGGAACACCGGGGAGCTGTTTTTT. The V call is TRBV9, the J call TRBJ2-2; weak D call: TRBD2 (6 bases). Trimming pared 0 bases from V and 1 base from J, leaving 10 bases between. CDR1 and CDR2 from the germline V gene are SGDLS and YYNGEE. The CDR3 runs 16 residues.